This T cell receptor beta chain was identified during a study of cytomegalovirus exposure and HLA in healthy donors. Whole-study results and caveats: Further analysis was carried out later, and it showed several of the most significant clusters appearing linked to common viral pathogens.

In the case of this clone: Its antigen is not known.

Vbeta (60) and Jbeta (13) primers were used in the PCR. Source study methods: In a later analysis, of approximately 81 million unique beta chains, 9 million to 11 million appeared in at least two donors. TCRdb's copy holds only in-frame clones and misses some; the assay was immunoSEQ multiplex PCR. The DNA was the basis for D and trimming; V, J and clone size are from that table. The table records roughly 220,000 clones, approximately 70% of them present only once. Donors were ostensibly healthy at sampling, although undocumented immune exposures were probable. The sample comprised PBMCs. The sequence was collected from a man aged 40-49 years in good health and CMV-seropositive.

The DNA for the CDR3 is TGTGCCAGCAGTGACTGGACAGGGGTTTATGGCTACACCTTC. Translated, it gives CASSDWTGVYGYTF. The chain has TRBV6-1 and TRBJ1-2; 9 nucleotides line up with TRBD1. The CDR3 has 14 amino acids. The junction had 4 bases not matched to a gene; V was cut back by 3 bases and J by 5 bases. Germline CDR1 reads MNHNS; CDR2 reads SASEGT.